In this sample, the clone carrying this T cell receptor (beta chain) turned up once. CDR1 is SGHRS and CDR2 is YFSETQ in the germline V gene. The CDR3 is made up of 14 amino acids. The germline V and J ends were trimmed by 0 bases and 9 bases, with 10 bases remaining between them. The sample belongs to a study of T cells in tumors after PD-1 blockade. Study summary: Patients received pembrolizumab 200 mg every 3 weeks or cemiplimab 350 mg every 2 weeks. Mean per blood sample: 113,528 templates (about 23,000-257,772), 36,536 unique clonotypes.

Tumor or blood genomic DNA was sequenced, with inputs of roughly 550 ng to 6,500 ng. Method: immunoSEQ multiplex PCR; TCRdb's copy keeps in-frame clones and lacks some. Among 50,000 to 75,000 clones listed, around two thirds were seen once. This TCR was sampled from a human donor with basal cell carcinoma. The source was PBMCs, collected after anti-PD-1 treatment. V and J are TRBV5-1 and TRBJ1-6; D may be TRBD1 (6 bases). The CDR3 reads CASSLGQEGSPLHF. The CDR3 coding sequence is TGCGCCAGCAGCTTGGGACAGGAGGGTTCACCCCTCCACTTT.